The 19 T cell receptor beta chains reported below all come from one sample, sequenced in a study of beta chain features in type 1 diabetes. The study's findings and limits: Shorter TCRB CDR3s, moderately but significantly so, were found in Type 1 diabetes patients in all four CD4+ subsets.

Every bit of the isolated RNA underwent reverse transcription, so sequencing read expressed TCRB transcripts. The method was immunoSEQ multiplex PCR; TCRdb's version includes in-frame clones alone and lacks a portion of them. Among a few hundred thousand clones, over 9% were seen once, and the ten largest hold 0.55% to 0.75%. For these TCRs, the target antigens are not known. The material sequenced was central memory CD4+ T cells from blood. Source of these receptors: a man aged 30 to 45 with type 1 diabetes.

This chain connects TRBV7-9 to TRBJ1-2; 9 bases are shared with TRBD1. V trimming: 5 bases; J trimming: 3 bases; junction bases outside the gene matches: 4. From germline, CDR1 is SEHNR and CDR2 FQNEAQ (reference sequence). CDR3 length: 14 residues. This chain's CDR3 is CASSDRTGDYGYTF. DNA of the CDR3: TGTGCCAGCAGCGACCGGACAGGGGACTATGGCTACACCTTC.

This chain joins TRBV27 and TRBJ1-2; 10 nucleotides match TRBD1. The V segment lost 6 bases and the J segment 2 bases; nucleotides outside the gene matches: 9. Germline V gene lookup returns CDR1 MNHEY and CDR2 SMNVEV (reference sequence). The CDR3 spans 16 residues. The CDR3: CASRFQGQGGNYGYTF. CDR3 nucleotides: TGTGCCAGCAGATTCCAAGGACAGGGGGGGAACTATGGCTACACCTTC.

This clone showed up many times. Other DNA sequences of this sample code for an identical CDR3. The rearrangement joins TRBV5-1 to TRBJ1-3, with 10 positions matching TRBD1. This CDR3 region has 15 residues. Germline V gene data show CDR1 as SGHRS and CDR2 as YFSETQ. After removal of 3 bases from V and 1 base from J, the junction contained 1 base not matched to a gene. CDR3 protein: CASSSDRGSGNTIYF. For the CDR3, the DNA is TGCGCCAGCAGCTCGGACAGGGGGTCTGGAAACACCATATATTTT.

This clone was seen a handful of times. The V and J genes are TRBV6-6 and TRBJ2-7; TRBD2 matches 9 bases. The CDR3 runs 14 residues. J lost 4 bases, V lost 10 bases, and 11 bases had no gene match. Germline V gives CDR1 MNHNY, CDR2 SVGAGI (reference sequence). This CDR3 is CAIRVSGRGYEQYF. In DNA, the CDR3 is TGTGCCATCCGAGTTAGCGGGAGAGGGTACGAGCAGTACTTC.

This clone was recorded at least ten times. The gene calls are TRBV4-3 and TRBJ2-2; a weak D match, TRBD1 (6 bases). V lost 6 bases to trimming and J lost 6 bases, with 11 bases between them. The CDR3 is 13 residues long. Germline V CDR1 and CDR2: LGHNA, YSLEER. CDR3 in amino acids: CASSPRQAGELFF. The CDR3 nucleotides are TGCGCCAGCAGTCCGAGACAGGCCGGGGAGCTGTTTTTT.

The table lists this clone with many counts. Different DNA sequences within this sample yield the same CDR3. The chain is built from TRBV28 and TRBJ2-7; D not certain. V lost 5 bases and J 4 bases, leaving 6 bases between the germline ends. Germline V gene data show CDR1 as MDHEN and CDR2 as SYDVKM. The CDR3 runs 11 residues. This chain's CDR3 is CASSRGYEQYF. The CDR3 DNA reads as TGTGCCAGCAGTCGTGGATACGAGCAGTACTTC.

This clone was detected only a few times. V gene TRBV18 combines with J gene TRBJ1-4; weak D call: TRBD1 (5 bases). Trimming pared 1 base from V and 6 bases from J, leaving 15 bases between. CDR1 and CDR2 (germline): KGHSH, LQKENI. CDR3 length: 16 amino acids. CDR3 nucleotide sequence: TGTGCCAGCTCACCACGAGGGGACGGCCGGGATGAAAAACTGTTTTTT. As protein: CASSPRGDGRDEKLFF.

A few counts support this clone. The chain employs TRBV2 and TRBJ2-5; TRBD2 matches at 14 bases. J gave up 3 bases and V 8 bases, and 2 bases lay outside the gene matches. This CDR3 is built from 14 residues. CDR1 SNHLY and CDR2 FYNNEI come from the germline V gene. The CDR3 sequence is CASGGLAGEETQYF. The CDR3 bases are TGTGCCAGCGGGGGACTAGCGGGAGAAGAGACCCAGTACTTC.

In its sample, this clone was seen a few times. The chain uses TRBV9 and TRBJ1-1, with 9 bases that match TRBD1. V lost 1 base and J lost 4; bases outside the gene matches: 11. This CDR3 contains 17 residues. In germline, CDR1 is SGDLS, CDR2 YYNGEE. The DNA of the CDR3 is TGTGCCAGCAGCGTAAAACGGGACAGGGTTTCGGCCACTGAAGCTTTCTTT. Amino acid sequence: CASSVKRDRVSATEAFF.

The table lists this clone with a few counts. The rearrangement links TRBV19 to TRBJ2-7; D is possibly TRBD2 (5 bases). Trimming took 6 bases from V and 5 from J, leaving 14 bases between them. The CDR3 totals 13 residues. In germline, CDR1 is LNHDA, CDR2 SQIVND (reference sequence). The CDR3 bases are TGTGCCAGTAGCCTCAGAGGGAGCGACGAGCAGTACTTC. The encoded protein is CASSLRGSDEQYF.

There are a few counts of this clone. The chain has TRBV10-1 and TRBJ2-7; D is perhaps TRBD1 (6 bases). CDR3 length equals 14 residues. Germline-derived CDR1 and CDR2 are WNHNN and SYGVQD (reference sequence). The V end lost 0 bases, the J end lost 1 base, and 7 bases lay between the germline ends. The CDR3 is CASSESTGSYEQYF. Here the CDR3 DNA reads TGCGCCAGCAGTGAGTCGACAGGATCCTACGAGCAGTACTTC.

This clone has only a few counts. The genes are TRBV6-1 and TRBJ2-4; 8 bases are a match to TRBD1. The germline V gene has CDR1 MNHNS and CDR2 SASEGT. The V gene end was trimmed by 6 bases and the J gene end by 9 bases; junction bases not matched to a gene: 7. The CDR3 loop spans 13 amino acids. For the CDR3, the DNA is TGTGCCAGCAGCGAGCAGGGGGCTGGCATTCAGTACTTC. This translates into CASSEQGAGIQYF.

This clone was seen only a few times. V and J are TRBV9 and TRBJ1-4, with 8 bases fitting TRBD1. This CDR3 is built from 16 residues. With V trimmed by 4 bases and J by 3 bases, 8 bases remained unmatched. The germline V gene encodes CDR1 SGDLS and CDR2 YYNGEE. Here the CDR3 reads CASSPGDRNSNEKLFF. CDR3 DNA sequence: TGTGCCAGCAGCCCGGGGGACAGGAATTCTAATGAAAAACTGTTTTTT. Complete variable domain (other parts from reference TRBV9 and TRBJ1-4): DSGVTQTPKHLITATGQRVTLRCSPRSGDLSVYWYQQSLDQGLQFLIQYYNGEERAKGNILERFSAQQFPDLHSELNLSSLELGDSALYFCASSPGDRNSNEKLFFGSGTQLSVL.

This clone was detected a few times. This chain joins TRBV29-1 and TRBJ2-7; 9 bases agree with TRBD1. V shed 6 bases, J shed 5 bases, and the junction held 11 bases outside the gene matches. This CDR3 is 14 amino acids long. Per the germline V gene, CDR1 is SQVTM and CDR2 is ANQGSEA. As DNA, the CDR3 is TGCAGCGTCGCCCGGGACAGGGTCCGAGACGAGCAGTACTTC. Its protein is CSVARDRVRDEQYF.

This chain links TRBV19 with TRBJ2-1; no definite D call. The CDR3 length is 14 residues. Germline loops: CDR1 LNHDA, CDR2 SQIVND (reference sequence). V lost 2 bases and J 1 base, leaving 6 bases between the germline ends. The CDR3 DNA reads TGTGCCAGTAGTATATCTCCGTCCTACAATGAGCAGTTCTTC. This translates into CASSISPSYNEQFF.

This chain connects TRBV4-2 to TRBJ1-5; the D gene is possibly TRBD1 (6 bases). The V end lost 3 bases, the J end lost 6 bases, and 18 bases lay between the germline ends. The CDR3 consists of 16 residues. Germline V gene sequence: CDR1 LGHNA, CDR2 YNFKEQ. This CDR3 is CASSQETGPQGQPQHF. The CDR3 DNA reads TGTGCCAGCAGCCAGGAGACAGGCCCCCAGGGTCAGCCCCAGCATTTT.

This rearrangement joins TRBV21-1 to TRBJ1-1. TRBV21-1 has pseudogene status. The CDR3 extends over 15 amino acids. CDR3 loop: CASSNHNGGNTEAFF. In nucleotides, the CDR3 is TGTGCCAGCAGCAACCATAATGGAGGCAACACTGAAGCTTTCTTT.

As regards this clone: The same CDR3 is also encoded by other DNA sequences in this sample. The chain is built from TRBV5-6 and TRBJ2-7, with D unresolved. Trimming removed 0 bases at V and 3 bases at J, with 4 bases between. This CDR3 has 12 amino acids. Germline V gene data show CDR1 as SGHDT and CDR2 as YYEEEE. The CDR3 loop reads CASSLADYEQYF. The DNA for the CDR3 is TGTGCCAGCAGCTTGGCGGACTACGAGCAGTACTTC.

The chain has TRBV11-2 and TRBJ2-1; 10 bases are a match to TRBD2. The CDR3 contains 15 residues. Per germline, CDR1 SGHAT and CDR2 FQNNGV. Trimming cost V 5 bases and J 5 bases; bases outside gene matches: 6. The CDR3 loop reads CASSPTSGTHNEQFF. Written as DNA, the CDR3 is TGTGCCAGCAGCCCTACTAGCGGGACCCACAATGAGCAGTTCTTC.